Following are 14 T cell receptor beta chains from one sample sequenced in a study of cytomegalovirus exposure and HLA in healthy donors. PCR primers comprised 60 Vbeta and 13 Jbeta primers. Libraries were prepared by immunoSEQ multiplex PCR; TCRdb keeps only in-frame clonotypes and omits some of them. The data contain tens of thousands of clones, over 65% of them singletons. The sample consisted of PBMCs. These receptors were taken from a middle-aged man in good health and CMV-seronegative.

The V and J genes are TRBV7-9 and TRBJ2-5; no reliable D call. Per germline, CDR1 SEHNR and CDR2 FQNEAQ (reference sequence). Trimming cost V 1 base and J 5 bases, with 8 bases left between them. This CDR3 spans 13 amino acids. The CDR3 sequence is CASSLEFRETQYF. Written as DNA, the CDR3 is TGTGCCAGCAGCTTAGAATTCCGGGAGACCCAGTACTTC.

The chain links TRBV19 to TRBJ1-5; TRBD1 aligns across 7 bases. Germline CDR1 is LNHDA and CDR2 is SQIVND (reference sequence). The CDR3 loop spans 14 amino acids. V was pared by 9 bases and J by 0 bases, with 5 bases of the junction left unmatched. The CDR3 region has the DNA TGTGCCAGCCAGGGGGGTTATAGCAATCAGCCCCAGCATTTT. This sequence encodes CASQGGYSNQPQHF.

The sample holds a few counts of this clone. The CDR3 region is CASSRQGRDYGYTF. CDR3 in DNA: TGTGCCAGCAGCCGACAGGGGAGAGATTATGGCTACACCTTC. The V and J genes are TRBV2 and TRBJ1-2; 8 nucleotides align to TRBD1. The CDR3 contains 14 residues. The germline CDR1 and CDR2 sequences are SNHLY and FYNNEI. V was pared by 6 bases and J by 5 bases, with 8 bases of the junction left unmatched. The full variable domain, with the rest looked up from reference TRBV2 and TRBJ1-2, is EPEVTQTPSHQVTQMGQEVILRCVPISNHLYFYWYRQILGQKVEFLVSFYNNEISEKSEIFDDQFSVERPDGSNFTLKIRSTKLEDSAMYFCASSRQGRDYGYTFGSGTRLTVV.

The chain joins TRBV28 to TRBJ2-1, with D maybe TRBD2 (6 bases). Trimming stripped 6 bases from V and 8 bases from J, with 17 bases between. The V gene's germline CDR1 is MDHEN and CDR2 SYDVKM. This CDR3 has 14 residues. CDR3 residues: CASSPPGVGHEQFF. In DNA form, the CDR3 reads TGTGCCAGCAGCCCGCCGGGGGTTGGGCATGAGCAGTTCTTC.

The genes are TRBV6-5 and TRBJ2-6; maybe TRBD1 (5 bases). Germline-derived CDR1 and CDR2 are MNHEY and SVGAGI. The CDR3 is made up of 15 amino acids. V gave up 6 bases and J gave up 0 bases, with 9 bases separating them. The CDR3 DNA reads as TGTGCCAGCAGCCAAACAGGCTCTGGGGCCAACGTCCTGACTTTC. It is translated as CASSQTGSGANVLTF.

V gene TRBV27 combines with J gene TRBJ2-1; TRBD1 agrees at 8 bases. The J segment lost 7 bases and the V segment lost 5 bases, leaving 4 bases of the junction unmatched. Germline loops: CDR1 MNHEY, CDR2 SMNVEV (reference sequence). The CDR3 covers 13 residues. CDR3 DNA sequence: TGTGCCAGCAGTAACAGGGGGTTAAATGAGCAGTTCTTC. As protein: CASSNRGLNEQFF.

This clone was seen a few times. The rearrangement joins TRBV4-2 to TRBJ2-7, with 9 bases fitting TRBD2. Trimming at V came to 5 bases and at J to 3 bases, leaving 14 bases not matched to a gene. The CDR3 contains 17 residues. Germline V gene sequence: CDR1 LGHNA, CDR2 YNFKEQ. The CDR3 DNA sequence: TGTGCCAGCAGCGAAAGGGTTGCGGGAGGGTTGGACTACGAGCAGTACTTC. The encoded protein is CASSERVAGGLDYEQYF.

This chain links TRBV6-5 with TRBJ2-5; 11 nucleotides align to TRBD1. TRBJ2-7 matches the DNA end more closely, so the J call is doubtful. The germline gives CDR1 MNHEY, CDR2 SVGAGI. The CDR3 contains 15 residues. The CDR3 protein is CASSLTGTGGYEQYF. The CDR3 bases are TGTGCCAGCAGTTTGACCGGGACAGGGGGCTACGAGCAGTACTTC.

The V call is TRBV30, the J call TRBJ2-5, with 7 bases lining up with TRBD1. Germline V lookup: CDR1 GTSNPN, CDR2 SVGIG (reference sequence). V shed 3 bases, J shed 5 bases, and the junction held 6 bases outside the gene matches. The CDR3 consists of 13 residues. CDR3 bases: TGTGCCTGGAGGAAGGGACAGACGGAGACCCAGTACTTC. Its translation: CAWRKGQTETQYF.

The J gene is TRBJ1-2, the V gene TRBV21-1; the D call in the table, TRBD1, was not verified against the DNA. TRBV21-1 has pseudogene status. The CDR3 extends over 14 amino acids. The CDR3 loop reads CASSKGWTDYGYTF. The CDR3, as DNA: TGTGCCAGCAGCAAAGGATGGACAGACTATGGCTACACCTTC.

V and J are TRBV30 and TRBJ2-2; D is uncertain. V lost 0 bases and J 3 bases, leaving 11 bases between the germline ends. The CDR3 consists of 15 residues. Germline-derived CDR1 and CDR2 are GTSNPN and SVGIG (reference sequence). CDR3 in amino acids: CAWSVSRDYTGELFF. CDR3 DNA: TGTGCCTGGAGTGTGTCAAGAGATTACACCGGGGAGCTGTTTTTT.

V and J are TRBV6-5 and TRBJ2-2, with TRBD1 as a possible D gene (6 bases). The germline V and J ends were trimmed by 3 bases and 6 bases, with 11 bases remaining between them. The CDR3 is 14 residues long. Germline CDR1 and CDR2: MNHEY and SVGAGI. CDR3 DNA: TGTGCCAGCAGTTATGTAGGGGGTCCCGGGGAGCTGTTTTTT. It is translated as CASSYVGGPGELFF.

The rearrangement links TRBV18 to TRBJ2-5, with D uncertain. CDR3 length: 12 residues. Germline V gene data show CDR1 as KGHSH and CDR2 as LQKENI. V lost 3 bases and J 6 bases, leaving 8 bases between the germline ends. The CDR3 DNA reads TGTGCCAGCTCACCCGAGGAGAAGACCCAGTACTTC. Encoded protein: CASSPEEKTQYF. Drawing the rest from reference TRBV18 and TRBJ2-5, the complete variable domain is NAGVMQNPRHLVRRRGQEARLRCSPMKGHSHVYWYRQLPEEGLKFMVYLQKENIIDESGMPKERFSAEFPKEGPSILRIQQVVRGDSAAYFCASSPEEKTQYFGPGTRLLVL.

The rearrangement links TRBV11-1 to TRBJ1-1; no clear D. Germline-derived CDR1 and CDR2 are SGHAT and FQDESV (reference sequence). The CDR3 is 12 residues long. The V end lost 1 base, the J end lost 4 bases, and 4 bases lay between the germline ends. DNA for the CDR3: TGTGCCAGCAGCTTAGGAGCCACTGAAGCTTTCTTT. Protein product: CASSLGATEAFF.